The 3 T cell receptor beta chains below all came from one sample that was sequenced in a study of T-cell memory formation after mild COVID-19. TCRdb re-analysed the 5' RACE reads in MiXCR, keeping a single row per CDR3 protein. The data hold approximately 580,000 distinct CDR3 sequences, with roughly 20% observed a single time. Sequenced: PBMCs or a T cell subset sorted from them (not recorded which). The source of these receptors is an adult woman who had mild COVID-19 (a few samples of this study predate the infection). Cell type and time point are not known.

This chain joins TRBV7-8 and TRBJ1-1; a weak D match, TRBD1 (5 bases). V lost 5 bases and J 2 bases, leaving 15 bases between the germline ends. This CDR3 spans 15 amino acids. The germline V gene encodes CDR1 SGHVS and CDR2 FQNEAQ. The CDR3 region has the DNA TGTGCCAGCAGCCCCACCGGGGGAAGAAACACTGAAGCTTTCTTT. This encodes CASSPTGGRNTEAFF.

This clonotype was found a few times. The chain combines TRBV6-2 or TRBV6-3 with TRBJ1-1; TRBD1 matches at 7 bases. CDR1 is MNHEY and CDR2 is SVGEGT in the germline V gene. J gave up 6 bases and V 6 bases, and 7 bases lay outside the gene matches. The CDR3 has 13 amino acids. Here the CDR3 reads CASSRDSLAEAFF. CDR3 nucleotides: TGTGCCAGCAGCCGGGACAGTTTAGCTGAAGCTTTCTTT.

This clonotype was counted between two and nine times. The chain has TRBV20-1 and TRBJ2-7; TRBD2 agrees at 9 bases. The junction had 0 bases not matched to a gene; V was cut back by 3 bases and J by 3 bases. The CDR3 runs 12 residues. Germline values: CDR1 DFQATT, CDR2 SNEGSKA (reference sequence). For the CDR3, the DNA is TGCAGTGCTAGTAGCGGGAGCTACGAGCAGTACTTC. Translating it yields CSASSGSYEQYF.